This T cell receptor beta chain came from a study of T cell changes during pregnancy in multiple sclerosis. The V end lost 4 bases, the J end lost 2 bases, and 11 bases lay between the germline ends. This CDR3 spans 14 amino acids. Germline V gene lookup returns CDR1 SGHTA and CDR2 FQGNSA. Produced via immunoSEQ multiplex PCR; TCRdb's table is partial and in-frame only. The sample consists of approximately 50,000 clones, roughly 91% of them appearing once. The chain links TRBV7-2 to TRBJ1-2, with D perhaps TRBD1 (6 bases). This TCR came from a female donor in good health, enrolled as a control in a pregnancy study. The sequencing used peripheral blood, collected in the third trimester of pregnancy. The CDR3 region is CASSSDRINYGYTF. The CDR3 coding sequence is TGTGCCAGCAGCTCCGACAGGATAAACTATGGCTACACCTTC.